This TCR beta chain originates from a study of identical twins. Study-wide points: Invariant cells of the MAIT and iNKT types might have partly distorted the zero-insertion analyses. The same donors were not followed; conclusions instead depended on cross-sectional statistical analysis.

Details on this clonotype: What it binds is not known.

Using its own MiXCR run on the 5' RACE reads, TCRdb lists one record per CDR3 protein. The table lists about 690,000 distinct CDR3 sequences, around 20% of them singletons. These records were also assigned to another study, of T cells expressing NK-cell markers. Per that paper: Expanded NKG2C+ T cell clones had unclear HCMV specificity.

This clonotype was obtained from a young woman in good health. The specimen sequenced was PBMCs.

The CDR3 nucleotides read TGTGCCTGGAGTGTATTAGGGCGGCAGTACTTC. Amino acids: CAWSVLGRQYF. The chain couples TRBV30 to TRBJ2-7; D uncertain. Trimming removed 0 bases from V and 9 bases from J, with 9 bases in between. Germline V gene lookup returns CDR1 GTSNPN and CDR2 SVGIG (reference sequence). The CDR3 runs to 11 residues.